The clone carrying this TCR beta chain was seen a few times. Its antigen remains unidentified. The input for sorted-subset replicate PCRs was approximately 200 ng DNA, some 30,000 T cell genomes. Profiling relied on immunoSEQ multiplex PCR, and the TCRdb table lists in-frame clones only, not all of them. The repertoire has 1 million to 1.3 million clones, about 84% of them found once; the top ten carry 0.61%. These data come from a study of shared clonotypes between healthy human individuals. HIV-negative, healthy adults without recent acute infections or vaccinations were the donors. The CDR3 totals 15 residues. Study results and caveats: Larger estimated richness was generally seen in naive subsets than in memory subsets. Some naive CD4 clonotypes, 5% to 5.5%, turned up in common across several donors.

This clonotype was sampled from a man between 18 and 35 years old in good health. Some clones in this sample may be carry-over from other donors' samples. The chain uses TRBV21-1 and TRBJ1-2; TRBD1, as called in the table, went unchecked against the DNA. TRBV21-1 is annotated as a pseudogene. Sequenced input: memory CD4+ T cells from PBMCs. Specified subset: CD45RA-negative fraction. The CDR3 DNA reads TGTGCCAGCAGGTACCGACAGGGCTCCAACTATGGCTACACCTTC. Amino acids: CASRYRQGSNYGYTF.